A selection of T cell receptor beta chains follows, all from one sample in a study of cytomegalovirus exposure and HLA in healthy donors. This table comes from immunoSEQ multiplex PCR, and its TCRdb copy is limited to in-frame clones, with some not included. Of 95,000 to 150,000 clones in the sample, over 80% were seen once. The sequencing input was PBMCs. The receptors come from a young man in good health and CMV-seropositive. CDR3s include the opening cysteine and the closing phenylalanine or tryptophan. The D gene is left open where the match is weak. Only some rows state a clone size, as once, few, many or a class for expanded clones.

J gene: TRBJ2-3; clone size: .; V gene: TRBV11-3; CDR3 length: 16; D gene: TRBD2; CDR3 protein: CASSFSVAGGTDTQYF; CDR3 DNA: TGTGCCAGCAGCTTCTCGGTAGCGGGGGGCACAGATACGCAGTATTTT
J gene: TRBJ1-1; clone size: .; V gene: TRBV27; CDR3 length: 13; D gene: .; CDR3 protein: CASSPQGRAAAFF; CDR3 DNA: TGTGCCAGCAGTCCCCAAGGGCGGGCGGCGGCTTTCTTT
J gene: TRBJ2-7; clone size: .; V gene: TRBV19; CDR3 length: 14; D gene: .; CDR3 protein: CATRDTESSYEQYF; CDR3 DNA: TGTGCCACTAGGGACACCGAGAGCTCCTACGAGCAGTACTTC
J gene: TRBJ1-5; clone size: .; V gene: TRBV30; CDR3 length: 15; D gene: TRBD1; CDR3 protein: CAWSRRTGTFQPQHF; CDR3 DNA: TGTGCCTGGAGTCGTCGGACAGGGACGTTCCAGCCCCAGCATTTT
J gene: TRBJ2-1; clone size: .; V gene: TRBV19; CDR3 length: 13; D gene: .; CDR3 protein: CASSIAGYNEQFF; CDR3 DNA: TGTGCCAGTAGTATAGCAGGATACAATGAGCAGTTCTTC
J gene: TRBJ1-2; clone size: .; V gene: TRBV4-1; CDR3 length: 12; D gene: .; CDR3 protein: CASSLPWHGYTF; CDR3 DNA: TGCGCCAGCAGCCTACCTTGGCATGGCTACACCTTC
J gene: TRBJ1-1; clone size: .; V gene: TRBV19; CDR3 length: 17; D gene: .; CDR3 protein: CASSIGRILDLNTEAFF; CDR3 DNA: TGTGCCAGTAGTATCGGGAGAATTTTAGACCTGAACACTGAAGCTTTCTTT
J gene: TRBJ2-1; clone size: .; V gene: TRBV2; CDR3 length: 15; D gene: TRBD2; CDR3 protein: CASSEGLAAYNEQFF; CDR3 DNA: TGTGCCAGCAGTGAGGGTCTAGCGGCCTACAATGAGCAGTTCTTC
J gene: TRBJ1-1; clone size: once; V gene: TRBV4-1; CDR3 length: 13; D gene: .; CDR3 protein: CASSHQGDTEAFF; CDR3 DNA: TGCGCCAGCAGCCACCAGGGTGACACTGAAGCTTTCTTT
J gene: TRBJ1-1; clone size: .; V gene: TRBV5-4; CDR3 length: 14; D gene: TRBD1; CDR3 protein: CASSFGQGITEAFF; CDR3 DNA: TGTGCCAGCAGTTTCGGACAGGGAATAACTGAAGCTTTCTTT
J gene: TRBJ2-2; clone size: .; V gene: TRBV30; CDR3 length: 13; D gene: .; CDR3 protein: CAWSYGLTGELFF; CDR3 DNA: TGTGCCTGGAGTTATGGGCTAACCGGGGAGCTGTTTTTT
J gene: TRBJ1-2; clone size: .; V gene: TRBV4-1; CDR3 length: 15; D gene: TRBD1; CDR3 protein: CASSQDTTGAGGYTF; CDR3 DNA: TGCGCCAGCAGCCAAGATACCACAGGGGCTGGAGGCTACACCTTC
J gene: TRBJ1-2; clone size: .; V gene: TRBV18; CDR3 length: 14; D gene: .; CDR3 protein: CASTRPQDNYGYTF; CDR3 DNA: TGTGCCAGCACCAGACCACAGGACAACTATGGCTACACCTTC
J gene: TRBJ1-4; clone size: few; V gene: TRBV5-4; CDR3 length: 15; D gene: TRBD1; CDR3 protein: CASSLVGQGSEKLFF; CDR3 DNA: TGTGCCAGCAGCTTGGTGGGACAGGGGAGTGAAAAACTGTTTTTT
J gene: TRBJ1-1; clone size: few; V gene: TRBV6-4; CDR3 length: 12; D gene: .; CDR3 protein: CASSDSKGLTFF; CDR3 DNA: TGTGCCAGCAGTGACTCGAAGGGGTTAACTTTCTTT
J gene: TRBJ1-3; clone size: few; V gene: TRBV6-5; CDR3 length: 14; D gene: .; CDR3 protein: CAVRVGTSGNTIYF; CDR3 DNA: TGTGCCGTCAGGGTAGGGACATCTGGAAACACCATATATTTT
J gene: TRBJ2-5; clone size: .; V gene: TRBV9; CDR3 length: 15; D gene: TRBD2; CDR3 protein: CASSQWTSGGETQYF; CDR3 DNA: TGTGCCAGCAGCCAATGGACTAGCGGGGGAGAGACCCAGTACTTC
J gene: TRBJ2-7; clone size: .; V gene: TRBV7-2; CDR3 length: 13; D gene: .; CDR3 protein: CASSGARTYEQYF; CDR3 DNA: TGTGCCAGCAGCGGGGCGCGGACCTACGAGCAGTACTTC
J gene: TRBJ1-5; clone size: .; V gene: TRBV19; CDR3 length: 16; D gene: .; CDR3 protein: CASSRTTGPLGQPQHF; CDR3 DNA: TGTGCCAGTAGTCGGACCACAGGGCCCCTTGGTCAGCCCCAGCATTTT
J gene: TRBJ2-3; clone size: .; V gene: TRBV13; CDR3 length: 16; D gene: .; CDR3 protein: CASSLGRVTTTDTQYF; CDR3 DNA: TGTGCCAGCAGCTTAGGCCGGGTCACAACCACAGATACGCAGTATTTT
J gene: TRBJ2-7; clone size: .; V gene: TRBV5-1; CDR3 length: 13; D gene: .; CDR3 protein: CASSPGASYEQYF; CDR3 DNA: TGCGCCAGCAGCCCAGGGGCCTCCTACGAGCAGTACTTC
J gene: TRBJ2-1; clone size: .; V gene: TRBV6-1; CDR3 length: 16; D gene: .; CDR3 protein: CASSEPRSRAYNEQFF; CDR3 DNA: TGTGCCAGCAGTGAACCGAGGTCCCGGGCCTACAATGAGCAGTTCTTC